This T cell receptor (beta chain) was sequenced in a study of lymphopenia after photon versus proton radiotherapy (dated by TCRdb to between 2019 and 2020). Regarding the research as a whole: In patients with gastrointestinal tumors who developed high-grade lymphopenia, the study compared the immunological effects of photon radiation therapy with those of proton radiation therapy. A cohort of some 20 patients with gastrointestinal tumors who received either photon or proton therapy and subsequently developed lymphopenia was included. The study was designed to characterize how the impact on the immune system differs between the two radiation modalities.

Broader findings and caveats from the paper: During treatment, patients who received photon therapy lost naive T cells and TCR diversity and gained effector/memory populations, whereas patients who received proton therapy remained relatively stable. The survival association was examined only in patients who died, and the authors described better survival with proton therapy as a possibility, not as a demonstrated result. Once the lymphocyte count had reached its nadir, the repertoires of photon-treated patients showed oligoclonal expansion, particularly of CD8+ Temra cells, and this expansion drove the decline in diversity. Across the cohort, a larger post-nadir drop in TCR diversity was inversely correlated with overall survival time among patients who died.

The V end loses 4 bases and the J end loses 5 bases, and a stretch of 15 bases separates them. Reading from cysteine to phenylalanine, the CDR3 counts 14 amino acids. This entry keeps only the CDR3 DNA: 42 bases, framed from base 1. The germline V gene encodes CDR1 SGHRS and CDR2 YFSETQ. Library creation used the immunoSEQ multiplex PCR assay. T cell repertoires were profiled by deep sequencing of rearranged TCR beta loci, alongside multiparametric flow cytometry. TCRdb retrieved this table from immuneACCESS and kept in-frame rearrangements only. Not all clones are present; in checked studies, unresolved V genes account for under half, and no reason is known for the remainder. In this sample the table shows over 55,000 clones, about 87% of which occur a single time. The ten largest clonotypes hold 9.5% to 14% of the sample. About this clone itself: The antigen it recognizes is unknown. No clone much larger than this one lies a single base away; base qualities are absent.

The source material was peripheral blood, sampled from a patient treated with proton-based radiotherapy. The chain links TRBV5-1 with TRBJ1-2, with no confident D gene call. The receptor was derived from a man at least 80 years old with esophageal cancer. In nucleotide form, the sequence is TGCGCCAGCAGCCCTGGAGGAGCTGAGTATGGCTACACCTTC. Translated, this gives CASSPGGAEYGYTF. When the CDR3 is completed using the reference TRBV5-1 and TRBJ1-2 genes on either side, the full variable domain is KAGVTQTPRYLIKTRGQQVTLSCSPISGHRSVSWYQQTPGQGLQFLFEYFSETQRNKGNFPGRFSGRQFSNSRSEMNVSTLELGDSALYLCASSPGGAEYGYTFGSGTRLTVV.